This entry features one T cell receptor beta chain sequence. As yet, its antigen is unknown. The sample comes from a study of T cells in localized non-small cell lung cancer. Regarding the study as a whole: Of the top 100 tumor clones, median roughly 60 were in adjacent lung, approximately 28 among its top 100. In the blood, greater T cell density corresponded to longer overall survival. The highest T cell clonality was in uninvolved adjacent lung, above tumor.

Libraries were prepared by immunoSEQ multiplex PCR; TCRdb keeps only in-frame clonotypes and omits some of them. Counted here are around 25,000 clones, 86% occurring once; the ten biggest clones make up roughly 14%. V was shortened by 2 bases and J by 3 bases, with 7 bases between the two germline ends. The germline CDR1 and CDR2 sequences are GTSNPN and SVGIG (reference sequence). The CDR3 spans 12 residues. This chain links TRBV30 with TRBJ1-1; D gene ambiguous. Sequenced material: peripheral blood, taken before any cancer treatment. The TCR comes from a female donor aged 60 or older with stage I lung adenocarcinoma. The CDR3 DNA sequence: TGTGCCTGGAGTAGTGGGTACACTGAAGCTTTCTTT. It encodes CAWSSGYTEAFF.